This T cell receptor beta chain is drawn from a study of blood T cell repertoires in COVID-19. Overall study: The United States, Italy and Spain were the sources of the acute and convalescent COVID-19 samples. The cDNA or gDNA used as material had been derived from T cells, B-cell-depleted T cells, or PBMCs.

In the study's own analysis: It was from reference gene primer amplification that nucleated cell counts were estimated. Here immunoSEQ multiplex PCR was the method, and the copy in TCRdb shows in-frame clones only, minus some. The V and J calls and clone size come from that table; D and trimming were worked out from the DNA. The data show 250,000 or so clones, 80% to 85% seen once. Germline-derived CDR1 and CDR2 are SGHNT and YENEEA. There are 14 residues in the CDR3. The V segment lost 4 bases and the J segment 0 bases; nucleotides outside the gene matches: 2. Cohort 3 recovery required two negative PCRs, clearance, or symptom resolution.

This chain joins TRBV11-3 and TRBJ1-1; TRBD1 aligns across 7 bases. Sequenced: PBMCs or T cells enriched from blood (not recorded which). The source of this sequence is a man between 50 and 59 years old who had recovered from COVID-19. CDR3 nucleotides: TGTGCCAGCAGCTCACAGGGGTTGAACACTGAAGCTTTCTTT. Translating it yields CASSSQGLNTEAFF.